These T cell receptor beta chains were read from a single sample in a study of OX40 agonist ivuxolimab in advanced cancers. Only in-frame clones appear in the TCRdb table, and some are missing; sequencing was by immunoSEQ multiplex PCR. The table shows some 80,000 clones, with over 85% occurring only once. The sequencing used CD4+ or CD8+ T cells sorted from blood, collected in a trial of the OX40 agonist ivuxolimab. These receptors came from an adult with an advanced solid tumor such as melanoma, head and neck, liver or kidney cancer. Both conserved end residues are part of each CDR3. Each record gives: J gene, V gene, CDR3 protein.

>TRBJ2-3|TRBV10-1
CAALGGGPPDTQYF
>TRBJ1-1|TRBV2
CASGEFTEAFF
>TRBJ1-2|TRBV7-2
CASSLAQARVYGYTF
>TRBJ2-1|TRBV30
CAWSRVAGGYEQFF
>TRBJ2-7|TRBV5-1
CASSSLLREEQYF
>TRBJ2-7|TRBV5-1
CASRLLFSSYEQYF
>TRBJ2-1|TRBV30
CAWSRDRGLNEQFF
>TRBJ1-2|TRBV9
CASSPGGQFFYGYTF
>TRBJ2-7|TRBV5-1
CASSWKQGYEQYF
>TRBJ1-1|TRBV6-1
CASSEGRNTEAFF
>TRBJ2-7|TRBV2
CASSESLVDEQYF
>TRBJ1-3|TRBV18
CASSRGSGNTIYF
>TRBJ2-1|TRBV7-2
CASSLGGGLAGGNEQFF
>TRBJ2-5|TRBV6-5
CASSGVGETQYF
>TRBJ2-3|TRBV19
CASSIDPISVADLDTQYF
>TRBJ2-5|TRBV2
CASSDPTGLETQYF
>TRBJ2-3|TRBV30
CAWRASGSTDTQYF
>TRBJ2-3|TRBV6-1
CASSDWTPSPSTDTQYF
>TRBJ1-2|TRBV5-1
CASSSGTRDYGYTF
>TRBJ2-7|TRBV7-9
CASSSEPLAGTGEQYF
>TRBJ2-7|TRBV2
CASSQSGTYEQYF
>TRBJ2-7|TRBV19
CATGQSRYEQYF
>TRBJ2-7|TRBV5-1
CASSISGNEQYF
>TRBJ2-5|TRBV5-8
CASSKDYQETQYF
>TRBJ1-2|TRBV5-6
CASSSTTGDRVGYTF
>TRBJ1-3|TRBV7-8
CASSLARTGAFSGNTIYF
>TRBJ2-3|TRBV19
CASSIIRKEDTQYF
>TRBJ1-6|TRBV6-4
CASSADSNSPLHF
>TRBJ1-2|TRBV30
CAWSKSLSNYGYTF
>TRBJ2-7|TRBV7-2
CASSLAGGVAGRDEQYF
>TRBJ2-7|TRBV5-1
CASSRGTGEREQYF
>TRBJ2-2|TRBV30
CAWRSSNTGELFF
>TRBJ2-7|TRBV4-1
CASSFGLAGSYEQYF
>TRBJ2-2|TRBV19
CASSMPSGRAPGELFF
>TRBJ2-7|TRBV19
CASSTAGVPYEQYF
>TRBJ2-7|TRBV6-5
CASARGWNEQYF
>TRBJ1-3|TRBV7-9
CASSLMGSSSGNTIYF
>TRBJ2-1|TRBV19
CASSRLDSLNNEQFF
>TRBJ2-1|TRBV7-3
CASSPLVVGYNEQFF
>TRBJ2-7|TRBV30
CAWGTGVSSYEQYF
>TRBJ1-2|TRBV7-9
CASSLVGTGIYGYTF
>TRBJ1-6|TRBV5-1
CASSLGLGTPSPLHF
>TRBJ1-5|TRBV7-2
CASSSSSHRGQNQPQHF
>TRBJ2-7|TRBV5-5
CASSWPGGPRSYEQYF
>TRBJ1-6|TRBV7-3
CASSSQGTYNSPLHF
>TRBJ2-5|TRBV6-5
CASSRSGVETQYF
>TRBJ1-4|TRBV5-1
CASSPESATNEKLFF
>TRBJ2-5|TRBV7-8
CASSLGRYQETQYF
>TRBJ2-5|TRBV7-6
CASSLEASGGTYQETQYF
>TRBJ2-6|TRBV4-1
CASKGGLASGANVLTF
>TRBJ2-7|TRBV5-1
CASSPGISEQYF
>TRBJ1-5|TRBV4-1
CASSQDPGNSNQPQHF
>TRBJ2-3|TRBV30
CAWRTSGMTDTQYF
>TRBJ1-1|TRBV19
CASSIDGTGARVNTEAFF
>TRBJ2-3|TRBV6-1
CASSEILEAQGTQYF
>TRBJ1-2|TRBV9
CASSGAGNGYTF
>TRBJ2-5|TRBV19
CASSIHGTGGSGTQYF
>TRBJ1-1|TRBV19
CASSETRRNTEAFF
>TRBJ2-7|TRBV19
CASNRGVEVYEQYF